This T cell receptor (beta chain) was captured by sequencing in a study of T-cell memory formation after mild COVID-19. Turning to the study itself: Each donor largely had its own TCR clusters.

TCRdb independently ran MiXCR on the 5' RACE reads; one entry per CDR3 protein. The sample lists under 600,000 distinct CDR3 sequences, roughly a fifth occurring once. As regards this clonotype: Its antigen is undetermined.

The CDR3 spans 16 residues. Trimming cost V 5 bases and J 1 base; bases outside gene matches: 6. Germline V gene data show CDR1 as LGHNT and CDR2 as FRNRAP. Findings of the study overall: Clonal second-wave expansions that peaked on day 37 had unconfirmed SARS-CoV-2 specificity. Detection of some responders pre-infection suggested pre-existing cross-reactive memory T cells participated. Among clones contracting day 15 to 85, CD4/CD8 was balanced, whereas later expanders leaned CD4+.

V usage is TRBV12-5 and J usage is TRBJ2-1; 9 bases fit TRBD2. The TCR originated in an adult woman who had mild COVID-19 (a few samples of this study predate the infection). Cell type and time point are not known. Sequenced sample: PBMCs or a T cell subset sorted from them (not recorded which). The CDR3 nucleotides read TGTGCTAGTGGTCGAGGGACTAGCCTTTCCTACAATGAGCAGTTCTTC. Its translation is CASGRGTSLSYNEQFF.